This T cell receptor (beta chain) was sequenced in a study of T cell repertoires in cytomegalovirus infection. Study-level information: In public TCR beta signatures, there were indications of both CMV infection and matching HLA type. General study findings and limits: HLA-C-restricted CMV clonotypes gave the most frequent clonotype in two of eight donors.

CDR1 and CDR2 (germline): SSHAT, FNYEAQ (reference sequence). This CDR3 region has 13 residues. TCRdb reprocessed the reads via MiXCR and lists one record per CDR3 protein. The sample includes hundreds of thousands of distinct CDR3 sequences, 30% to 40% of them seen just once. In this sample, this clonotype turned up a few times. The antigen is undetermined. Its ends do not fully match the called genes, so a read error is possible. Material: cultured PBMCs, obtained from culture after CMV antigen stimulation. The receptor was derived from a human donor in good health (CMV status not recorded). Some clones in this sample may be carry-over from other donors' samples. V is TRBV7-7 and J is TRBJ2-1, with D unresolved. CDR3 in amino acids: CASSWAPSDEQFF. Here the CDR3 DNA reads TGTGCTAGCAGCTGGGCACCGTCGGATGAGCAGTTCTTC. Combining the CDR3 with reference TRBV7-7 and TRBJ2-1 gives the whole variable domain GAGVSQSPRYKVTKRGQDVTLRCDPISSHATLYWYQQALGQGPEFLTYFNYEAQPDKSGLPSDRFSAERPEGSISTLTIQRTEQRDSAMYRCASSWAPSDEQFFGPGTRLTVL.